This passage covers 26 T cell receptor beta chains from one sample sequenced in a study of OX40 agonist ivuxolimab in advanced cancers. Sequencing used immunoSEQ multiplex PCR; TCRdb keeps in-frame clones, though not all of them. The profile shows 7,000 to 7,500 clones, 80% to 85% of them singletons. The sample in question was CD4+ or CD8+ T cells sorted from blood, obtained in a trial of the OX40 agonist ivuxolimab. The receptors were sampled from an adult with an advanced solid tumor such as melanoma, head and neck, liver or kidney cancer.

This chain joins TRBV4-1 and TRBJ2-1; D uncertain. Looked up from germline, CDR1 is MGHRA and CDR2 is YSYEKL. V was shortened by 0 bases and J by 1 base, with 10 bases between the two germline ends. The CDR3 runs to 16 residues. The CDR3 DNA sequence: TGCGCCAGCAGCCAAGAAGCATTAAGTTCCTACAATGAGCAGTTCTTC. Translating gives CASSQEALSSYNEQFF.

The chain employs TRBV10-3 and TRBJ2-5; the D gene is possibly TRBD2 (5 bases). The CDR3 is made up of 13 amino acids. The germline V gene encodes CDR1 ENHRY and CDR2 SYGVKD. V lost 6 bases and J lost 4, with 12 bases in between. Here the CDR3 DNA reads TGTGCCATCAGGCCCACTAGTTCAGAGACCCAGTACTTC. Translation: CAIRPTSSETQYF.

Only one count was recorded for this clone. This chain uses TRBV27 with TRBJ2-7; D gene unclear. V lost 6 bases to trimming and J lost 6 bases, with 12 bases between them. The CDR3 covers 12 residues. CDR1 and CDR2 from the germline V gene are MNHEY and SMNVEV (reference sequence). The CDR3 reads CASRRPSGEQYF. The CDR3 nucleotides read TGTGCCAGCAGACGACCTAGTGGCGAGCAGTACTTC.

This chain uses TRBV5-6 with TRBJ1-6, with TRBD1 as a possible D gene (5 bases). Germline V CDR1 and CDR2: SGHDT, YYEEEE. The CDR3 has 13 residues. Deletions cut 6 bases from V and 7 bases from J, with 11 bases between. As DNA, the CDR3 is TGTGCCAGCACCATGGGGGGGAATTCACCCCTCCACTTT. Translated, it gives CASTMGGNSPLHF.

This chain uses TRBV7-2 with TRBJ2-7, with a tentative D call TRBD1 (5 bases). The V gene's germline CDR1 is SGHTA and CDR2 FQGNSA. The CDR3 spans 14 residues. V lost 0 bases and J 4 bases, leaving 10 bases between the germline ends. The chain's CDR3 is CASSLAQGLYEQYF. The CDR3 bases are TGTGCCAGCAGCTTAGCGCAGGGATTGTACGAGCAGTACTTC.

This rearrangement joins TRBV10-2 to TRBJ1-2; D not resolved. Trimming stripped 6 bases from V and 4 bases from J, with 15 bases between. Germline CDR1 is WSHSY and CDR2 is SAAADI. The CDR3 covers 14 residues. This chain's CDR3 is CASSPGGSLYGYTF. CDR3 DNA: TGCGCCAGCAGCCCCGGAGGGTCCCTCTATGGCTACACCTTC.

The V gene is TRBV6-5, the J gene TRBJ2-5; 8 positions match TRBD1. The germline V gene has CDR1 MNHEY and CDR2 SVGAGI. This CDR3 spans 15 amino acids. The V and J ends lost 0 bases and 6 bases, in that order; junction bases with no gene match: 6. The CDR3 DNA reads TGTGCCAGCAGTTACTCCCGGACAGGGCTCCAGACCCAGTACTTC. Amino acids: CASSYSRTGLQTQYF.

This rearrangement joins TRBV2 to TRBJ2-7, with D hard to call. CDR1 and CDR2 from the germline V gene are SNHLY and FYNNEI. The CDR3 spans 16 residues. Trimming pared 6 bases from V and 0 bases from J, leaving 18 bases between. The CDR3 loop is CASRTLSGRSSYEQYF. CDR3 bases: TGTGCCAGCAGGACCCTGTCGGGCCGTAGCTCCTACGAGCAGTACTTC. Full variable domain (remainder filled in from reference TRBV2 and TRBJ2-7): EPEVTQTPSHQVTQMGQEVILRCVPISNHLYFYWYRQILGQKVEFLVSFYNNEISEKSEIFDDQFSVERPDGSNFTLKIRSTKLEDSAMYFCASRTLSGRSSYEQYFGPGTRLTVT.

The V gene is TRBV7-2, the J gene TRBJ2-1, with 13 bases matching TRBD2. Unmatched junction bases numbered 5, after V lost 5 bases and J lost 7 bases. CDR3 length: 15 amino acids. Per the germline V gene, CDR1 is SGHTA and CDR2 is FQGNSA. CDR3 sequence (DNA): TGTGCCAGCAGCATAGGGACTAGCGGGGAGAATGAGCAGTTCTTC. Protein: CASSIGTSGENEQFF.

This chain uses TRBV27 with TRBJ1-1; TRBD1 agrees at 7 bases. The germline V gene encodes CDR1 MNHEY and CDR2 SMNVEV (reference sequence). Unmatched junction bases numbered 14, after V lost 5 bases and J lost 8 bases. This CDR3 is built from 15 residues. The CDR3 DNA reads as TGTGCCAGCAGTACTCAGGGGGGCCCGCCGGGAGAAGCTTTCTTT. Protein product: CASSTQGGPPGEAFF.

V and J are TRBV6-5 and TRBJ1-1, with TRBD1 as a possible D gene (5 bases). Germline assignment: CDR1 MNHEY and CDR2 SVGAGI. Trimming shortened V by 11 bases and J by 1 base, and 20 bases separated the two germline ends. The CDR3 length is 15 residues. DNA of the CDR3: TGTGCCTGGCTCCGGGGACGCCCTGGGAACACTGAAGCTTTCTTT. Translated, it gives CAWLRGRPGNTEAFF.

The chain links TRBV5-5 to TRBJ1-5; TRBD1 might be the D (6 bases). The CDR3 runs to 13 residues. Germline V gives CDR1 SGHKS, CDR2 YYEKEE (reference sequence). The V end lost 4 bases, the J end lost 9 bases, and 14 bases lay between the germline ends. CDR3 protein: CASSAGQLRPQHF. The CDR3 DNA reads TGTGCCAGCAGCGCTGGACAGTTAAGGCCCCAGCATTTT. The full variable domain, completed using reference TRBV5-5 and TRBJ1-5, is DAGVTQSPTHLIKTRGQQVTLRCSPISGHKSVSWYQQVLGQGPQFIFQYYEKEERGRGNFPDRFSARQFPNYSSELNVNALLLGDSALYLCASSAGQLRPQHFGDGTRLSIL.

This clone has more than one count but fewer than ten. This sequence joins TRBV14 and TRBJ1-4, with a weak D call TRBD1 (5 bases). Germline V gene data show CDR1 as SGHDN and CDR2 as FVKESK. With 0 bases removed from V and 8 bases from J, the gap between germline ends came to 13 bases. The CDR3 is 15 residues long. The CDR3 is CASSQDFGAGEKLFF. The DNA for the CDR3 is TGTGCCAGCAGCCAAGATTTCGGGGCAGGAGAAAAACTGTTTTTT.

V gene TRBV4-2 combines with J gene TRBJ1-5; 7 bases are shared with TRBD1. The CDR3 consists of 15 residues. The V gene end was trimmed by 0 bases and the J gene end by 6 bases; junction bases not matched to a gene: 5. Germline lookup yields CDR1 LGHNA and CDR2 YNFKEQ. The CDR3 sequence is CASSQEEQGSQPQHF. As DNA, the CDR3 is TGTGCCAGCAGCCAAGAAGAACAGGGGAGTCAGCCCCAGCATTTT.

This chain's CDR3 is CASSEEGQGYNEQFF. The CDR3 DNA reads as TGTGCCAGCAGTGAAGAGGGACAGGGGTACAATGAGCAGTTCTTC. The chain has TRBV2 and TRBJ2-1; the match to TRBD1 covers 10 bases. The CDR3 length is 15 residues. V dropped 1 base and J dropped 4; count of bases not matched to a gene: 1. Germline-derived CDR1 and CDR2 are SNHLY and FYNNEI.

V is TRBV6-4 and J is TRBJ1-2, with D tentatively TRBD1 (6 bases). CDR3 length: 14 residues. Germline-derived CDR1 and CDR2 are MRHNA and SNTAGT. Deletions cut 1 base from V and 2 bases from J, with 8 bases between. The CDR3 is CASSDWDINYGYTF. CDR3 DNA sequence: TGTGCCAGCAGTGACTGGGACATCAACTATGGCTACACCTTC.

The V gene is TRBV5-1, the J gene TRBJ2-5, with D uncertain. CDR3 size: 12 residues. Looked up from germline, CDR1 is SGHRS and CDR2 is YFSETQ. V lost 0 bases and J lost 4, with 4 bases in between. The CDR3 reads CASSLGSETQYF. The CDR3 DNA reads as TGCGCCAGCAGCTTGGGTTCAGAGACCCAGTACTTC.

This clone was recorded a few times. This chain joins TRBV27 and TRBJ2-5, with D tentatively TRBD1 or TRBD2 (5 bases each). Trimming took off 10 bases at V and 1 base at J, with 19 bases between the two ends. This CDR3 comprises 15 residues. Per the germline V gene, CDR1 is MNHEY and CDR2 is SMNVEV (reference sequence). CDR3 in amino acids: CATSPSTGPQETQYF. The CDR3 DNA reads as TGTGCCACCAGCCCCAGTACGGGGCCCCAAGAGACCCAGTACTTC.

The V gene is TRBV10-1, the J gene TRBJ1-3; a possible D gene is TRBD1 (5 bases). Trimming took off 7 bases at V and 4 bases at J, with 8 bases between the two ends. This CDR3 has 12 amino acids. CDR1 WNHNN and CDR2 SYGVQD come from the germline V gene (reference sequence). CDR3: CASIRDGNTIYF. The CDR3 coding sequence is TGCGCCAGCATAAGGGACGGAAACACCATATATTTT.

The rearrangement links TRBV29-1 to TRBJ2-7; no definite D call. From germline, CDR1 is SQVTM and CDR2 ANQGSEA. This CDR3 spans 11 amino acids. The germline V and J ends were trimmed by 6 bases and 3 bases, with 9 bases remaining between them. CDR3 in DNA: TGCAGCGTAGAGTCAGACTACGAGCAGTACTTC. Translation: CSVESDYEQYF.

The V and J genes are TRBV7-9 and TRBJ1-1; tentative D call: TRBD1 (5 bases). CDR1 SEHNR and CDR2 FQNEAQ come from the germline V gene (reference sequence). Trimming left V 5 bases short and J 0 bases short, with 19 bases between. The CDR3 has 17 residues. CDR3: CASSPPRGWGMNTEAFF. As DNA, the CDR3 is TGTGCCAGCAGCCCCCCACGAGGTTGGGGGATGAACACTGAAGCTTTCTTT.

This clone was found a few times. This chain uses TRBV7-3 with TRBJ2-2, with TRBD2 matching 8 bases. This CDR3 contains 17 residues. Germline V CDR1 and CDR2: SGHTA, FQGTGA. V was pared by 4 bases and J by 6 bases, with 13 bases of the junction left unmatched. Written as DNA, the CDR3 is TGTGCCAGCAGCTCCCTCCTTTCCGGGGGGGCCTCCGGGGAGCTGTTTTTT. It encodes CASSSLLSGGASGELFF.

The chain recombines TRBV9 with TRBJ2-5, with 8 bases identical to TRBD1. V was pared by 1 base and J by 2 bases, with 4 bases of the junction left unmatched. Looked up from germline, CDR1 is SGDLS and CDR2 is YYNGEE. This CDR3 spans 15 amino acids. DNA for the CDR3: TGTGCCAGCAGCGTACAGGGGGCTATACAAGAGACCCAGTACTTC. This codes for CASSVQGAIQETQYF.

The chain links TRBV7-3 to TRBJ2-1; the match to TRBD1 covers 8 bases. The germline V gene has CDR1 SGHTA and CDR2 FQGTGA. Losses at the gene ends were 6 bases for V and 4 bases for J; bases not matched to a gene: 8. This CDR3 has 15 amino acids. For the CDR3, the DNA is TGTGCCAGCAGTCCACAGGGGGTTGGATACAATGAGCAGTTCTTC. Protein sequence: CASSPQGVGYNEQFF.

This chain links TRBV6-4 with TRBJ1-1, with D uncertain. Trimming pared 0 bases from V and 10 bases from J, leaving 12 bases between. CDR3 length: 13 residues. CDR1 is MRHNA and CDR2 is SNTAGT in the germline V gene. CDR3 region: CASSDSGNGVAFF. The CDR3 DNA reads TGTGCCAGCAGTGACTCAGGAAATGGGGTAGCTTTCTTT.

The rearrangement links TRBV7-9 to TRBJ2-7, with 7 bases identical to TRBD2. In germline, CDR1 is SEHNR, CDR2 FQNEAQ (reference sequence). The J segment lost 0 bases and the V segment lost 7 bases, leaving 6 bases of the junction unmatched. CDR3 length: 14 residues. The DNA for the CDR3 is TGTGCCAGCACCGGGACGGGGGGCTCCTACGAGCAGTACTTC. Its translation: CASTGTGGSYEQYF.